The entry below gives a single T cell receptor (beta chain) sequence along with its context. There is no known antigen for this receptor. There are no base qualities to consult, and no much larger clone falls within one base. In total, approximately 700 healthy bone marrow donors made up the cohort. All cohort members were sampled while nominally healthy, although unrecorded immune exposures were likely present. The donor tested CMV seropositive, placing the donor among the roughly 270 seropositive members of the cohort. Every donor gave a peripheral blood sample, and the peripheral blood mononuclear cells from that sample were used for TCR beta sequencing. The Qiagen DNeasy Blood Extraction Kit was used to extract genomic DNA from the blood cell samples. These data originate in a study of cytomegalovirus exposure and HLA in healthy donors (dated by TCRdb to 2017 to 2019). At the level of the whole study: An earlier analysis of 550 to 700 of the donors reported about 250 Gb of sequence data and 117 million unique TCR beta sequences from around 200 million T cells. Alongside the repertoire data, information on donor age, sex, ethnicity and CMV serostatus was compiled. The study was designed to test whether signatures of past pathogen exposure could be identified by cataloging public T cell receptors. Among 398 genotyped donors of the cohort, an average of around 250,000 unique TCR beta nucleotide sequences was sequenced per donor, of which approximately 19% were non-productive. High-throughput TCR immunosequencing, statistical association of individual TCRs with disease status, and machine learning were combined to predict cytomegalovirus infection status. To decide whether each TCR beta V gene segment behaved as functional or pseudogenic, an earlier analysis of fewer than 750 of the donors relied on high-throughput TCR beta sequencing. The study profiled the T cell repertoires of more than 500 subjects by immunosequencing and related them to cytomegalovirus serostatus. In a later genetic analysis, genome-wide SNP genotypes for about 65% of the 666 donors were used, and that subset was treated as a discovery cohort. The later analysis used no new phenotypic data to find candidate immune exposures, relying instead on TCR beta sequences and their occurrence across donors. Along with the roughly 700-subject first cohort, a separate validation cohort of 120 different subjects was used. Because of strong linkage in the cohort, four or five DR-DQ haplotypes were treated as single units for association and clustering. Every repertoire in the discovery cohort had been generated on one and the same sequencing platform. Typing coverage differed by locus: A, B, C, DRB1 and DQB1 were typed in roughly 620-640 donors, DQA1 in around 500, DPA1 in 600 to 610, and DPB1 in around 440. Approximately 310 gigabases of sequencing data and 70 million to 85 million unique TCR sequences were included in an early release covering around 650 HLA-typed donors. A later analysis re-analyzed previously published TCR beta repertoires from 550 to 700 donors and added high-resolution HLA genotyping to study TCR occurrence patterns. Among the roughly 370 genotyped donors, around 81% belonged to the genetic ancestry cluster associated with self-reported Caucasian donors. HLA typing included class I and class II loci at four-digit resolution.

Study-wide conclusions, independent of this receptor: The only immune exposure information available for the cohort was CMV serostatus. In a later analysis, HLA-associated TCR beta chains were found to be more clonally expanded and to have lower generation probabilities than equally common non-associated chains. A total of 150 to 200 TCR beta chains were listed by the study as associated with cytomegalovirus. A later analysis found that TCR association rates varied across HLA loci, with DRB1 alleles showing the most associated TCRs and HLA-C alleles the fewest. The authors suggested that the approach could potentially be extended to other disease states and immunological phenotypes. Across donors, most TCR sequences were observed very rarely, whereas some public TCRs were present in many individuals. Most CMV-associated TCR beta chains appeared to be HLA-restricted in a later analysis, and the HLA associations seemed to be driven largely by CMV exposure. Fewer than 20 rarely observed V segments, including chromosome 9 orphons, were excluded from the earlier analysis of about 610 of the donors because counts were too low. The presence/absence analyses assumed that sequencing depth was roughly uniform across donors, and that assumption may not be true. Compared with the roughly 710-donor mean, donors in an Asian-associated ancestry cluster had fewer N-insertions in productive TCRs, according to a later genetic analysis. Strong co-occurrence of HLA alleles, especially DR and DQ, made assigning TCR associations to individual alleles difficult. In vitro tests confirmed that a few of the cytomegalovirus-associated TCR beta chains recognize cytomegalovirus antigens. This cohort had only TCR beta chains sequenced, and the lack of alpha or paired-chain data limited which features could be detected. Broadly in line with IMGT annotations, most TCR beta V segments showed up in productive rearrangements about 87% or about 30% of the time in an earlier analysis of some 590 of the donors. HLA typing was unavailable for some donors at each locus, so association tests used only the typed subset. In a later analysis, several top co-occurrence clusters were reported to appear linked to parvovirus B19, influenza, CMV and Epstein-Barr virus. A cluster of highly shared sequence variants was judged likely to represent a technical artifact of the sequencing pipeline. At a false discovery rate of 0.05, a later analysis linked 16,951 TCR beta sequences to specific HLA alleles. An association between a missense DCLRE1C variant and V-gene and J-gene trimming of TCR beta chains was found in a later genetic analysis and replicated in an independent cohort. A further reported finding was that TCR beta sequences accurately predicted the HLA-A and HLA-B alleles for most subjects in the first cohort. Cytomegalovirus status was reported to be diagnosed by the classifier with high specificity and sensitivity in both the original and validation cohorts. Correlated functional status among segregating V segments might be attributable to linkage disequilibrium, but an unknown experimental factor could not be ruled out.

Receptor libraries were prepared by the immunoSEQ multiplex PCR assay. The multiplex PCR relied on a mix of 60 forward primers for TCR Vbeta segments and 13 reverse primers for TCR Jbeta segments. The CDR3 region of rearranged TCR beta genes was amplified from genomic DNA by a multiplex PCR assay. On the Illumina HiSeq System, the amplified TCR beta libraries were sequenced as 87-base-pair reads. On the authors' methods: A later analysis counted about 80 million unique TCR beta chains across the approximately 700 repertoires, and some 11 million of these chains were shared by at least two donors. To remove PCR and sequencing errors, raw reads were error-corrected and collapsed into unique sequences using a nearest-neighbor algorithm that merged closely related sequences. V, D and J gene segments were assigned by aligning CDR3 sequences to IMGT reference sequences. Each retained sequence needed at least a six-nucleotide match to both a V gene segment and a J gene segment. A rearrangement was called productive if the CDR3 had no stop codons and remained in frame with V and J, and every other rearrangement was called non-productive. Following IMGT convention, CDR3 was defined as the stretch from the second conserved V-encoded cysteine up to the conserved J-encoded phenylalanine. The earlier analysis of more than 450 of the donors excluded sequences that lacked an unambiguous match to a single V gene segment. In an earlier analysis of 587 of the donors, V segments were called functional above 56.7% productive rearrangements and were called segregating when the between-donor standard deviation exceeded 5%. A statistical classification framework was built for diagnosing cytomegalovirus status from the catalog of TCR beta chain sequences. A later analysis assigned V and J genes by comparing TCR nucleotide sequences with IMGT/GENE-DB human TR gene sequences. A later analysis assigned CDR3 sequences and most-parsimonious VDJ recombination scenarios with the TCRdist pipeline. In a later analysis, each TCR beta chain was defined by its CDR3 amino acid sequence together with its V-gene family, and reads lacking a unique V-gene family were excluded. As a way to deal with suspected cross-contamination and a sequencing artifact, a later analysis dropped roughly 600 nucleotide sequences that were highly shared and had low generation probability. In a later analysis, a clonal expansion index was calculated for each public chain from normalized within-repertoire ranks of inferred template counts. In a later analysis, generation probabilities were computed using a VDJ recombination model fitted to out-of-frame rearrangements, and the results were checked against IGoR. Hypergeometric tests were used in a later analysis to score TCR-TCR, TCR-HLA and TCR-CMV co-occurrence, with a repertoire-size bias correction applied to the TCR pairs. In a later analysis, false discovery rates were estimated by permuting HLA or CMV assignments 20 times. In a later analysis, co-occurring TCRs were grouped with DBSCAN, and TCRdist sequence similarity was added when clustering was performed within HLA-allele-positive subsets. Repertoires with fewer than 30,000 or more than 120,000 public chains, plus five repertoires with anomalous nucleotide sharing, were excluded from co-occurrence clustering. This is the immuneACCESS table as TCRdb keeps it, with only in-frame sequences that have V and J called. A part of the clones is gone; compared with another copy, unresolved V genes explain less than half, and the rest is unexplained. The D gene and trimming were derived from the DNA, and the V and J assignments and clone size from that table. The sample profile shows about 150,000 clones; over 70% of them were found once. The ten largest clones take up about 3.1% of the sample.

The source material was PBMCs. The clonotype comes from a woman aged 50 to 60 in good health and CMV-seropositive.

The DNA sequence is given as TGTGCCAGCAGGCCTACGGGAGGGGTAACTGAAGCTTTCTTT. Translated, this gives CASRPTGGVTEAFF. This chain joins TRBV28 to TRBJ1-1; TRBD1 could be the D gene, as 5 bases match. The CDR1 and CDR2 encoded by the germline V gene are MDHEN and SYDVKM. V and J are truncated by 6 bases and 5 bases respectively, leaving an intervening sequence of 16 bases. The CDR3 has 14 amino acids, counting the end cysteine and phenylalanine. Solely the CDR3 DNA is kept, with 42 bases framed from the first base.